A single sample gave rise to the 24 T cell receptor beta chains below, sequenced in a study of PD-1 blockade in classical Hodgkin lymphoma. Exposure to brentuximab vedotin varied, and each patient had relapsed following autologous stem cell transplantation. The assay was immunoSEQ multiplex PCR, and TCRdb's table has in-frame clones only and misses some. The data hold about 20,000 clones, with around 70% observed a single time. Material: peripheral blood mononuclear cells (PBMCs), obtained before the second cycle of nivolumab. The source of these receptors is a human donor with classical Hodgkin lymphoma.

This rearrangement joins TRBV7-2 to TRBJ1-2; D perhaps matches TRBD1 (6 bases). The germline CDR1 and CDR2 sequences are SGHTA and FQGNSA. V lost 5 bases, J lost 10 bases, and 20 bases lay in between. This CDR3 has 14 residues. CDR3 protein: CASSPTWDNPNYTF. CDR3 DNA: TGTGCCAGCAGCCCGACCTGGGACAACCCTAACTACACCTTC.

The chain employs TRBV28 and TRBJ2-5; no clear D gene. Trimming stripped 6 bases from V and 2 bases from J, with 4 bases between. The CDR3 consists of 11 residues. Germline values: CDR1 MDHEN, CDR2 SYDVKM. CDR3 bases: TGTGCCAGCAGGAGTCAAGAGACCCAGTACTTC. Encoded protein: CASRSQETQYF.

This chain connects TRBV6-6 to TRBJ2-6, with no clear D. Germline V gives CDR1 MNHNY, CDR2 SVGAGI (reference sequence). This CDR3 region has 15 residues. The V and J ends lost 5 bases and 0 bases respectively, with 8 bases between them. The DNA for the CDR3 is TGTGCCAGCAGTCCCGGAAACTCTGGGGCCAACGTCCTGACTTTC. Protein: CASSPGNSGANVLTF.

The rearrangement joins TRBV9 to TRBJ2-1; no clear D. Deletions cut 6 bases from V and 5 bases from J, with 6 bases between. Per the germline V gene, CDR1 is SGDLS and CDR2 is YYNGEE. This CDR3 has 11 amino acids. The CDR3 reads CASTQDNEQFF. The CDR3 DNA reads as TGTGCCAGCACCCAGGACAATGAGCAGTTCTTC.

The CDR3 here is CASSGGQMVDEQYF. The CDR3 nucleotides read TGTGCCAGCAGCGGGGGACAGATGGTCGACGAGCAGTACTTC. This chain joins TRBV11-3 and TRBJ2-7; 7 nucleotides line up with TRBD1. Germline trimming cut 5 bases from V and 5 bases from J; bases unmatched to any gene: 9. Germline CDR1 and CDR2: SGHNT and YENEEA. The CDR3 runs 14 residues.

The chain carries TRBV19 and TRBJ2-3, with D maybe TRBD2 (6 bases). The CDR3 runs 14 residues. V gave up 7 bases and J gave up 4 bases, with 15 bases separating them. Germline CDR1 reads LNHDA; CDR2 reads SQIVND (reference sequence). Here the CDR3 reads CASNVEGLADTQYF. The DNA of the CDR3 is TGTGCCAGTAATGTTGAGGGACTGGCAGATACGCAGTATTTT.

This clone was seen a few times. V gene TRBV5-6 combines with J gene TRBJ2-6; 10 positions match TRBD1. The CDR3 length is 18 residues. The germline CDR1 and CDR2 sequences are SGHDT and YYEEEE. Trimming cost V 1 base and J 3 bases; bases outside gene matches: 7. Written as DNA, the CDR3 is TGTGCCAGCAGCTTGATAGGGACAGGGGTAGTTGGGGCCAACGTCCTGACTTTC. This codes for CASSLIGTGVVGANVLTF.

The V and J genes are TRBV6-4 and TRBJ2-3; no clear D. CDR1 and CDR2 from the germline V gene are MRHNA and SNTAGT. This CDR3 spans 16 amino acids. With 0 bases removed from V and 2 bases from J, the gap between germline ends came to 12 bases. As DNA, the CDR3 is TGTGCCAGCAGTGACTCGTTTACAGACCCCACAGATACGCAGTATTTT. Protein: CASSDSFTDPTDTQYF.

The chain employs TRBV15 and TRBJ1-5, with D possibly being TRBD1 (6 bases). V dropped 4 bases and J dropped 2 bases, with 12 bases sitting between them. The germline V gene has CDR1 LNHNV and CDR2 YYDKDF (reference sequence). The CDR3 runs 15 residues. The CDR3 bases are TGTGCCACCAGCACCCCGGGGGCTGGCAATCAGCCCCAGCATTTT. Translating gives CATSTPGAGNQPQHF.

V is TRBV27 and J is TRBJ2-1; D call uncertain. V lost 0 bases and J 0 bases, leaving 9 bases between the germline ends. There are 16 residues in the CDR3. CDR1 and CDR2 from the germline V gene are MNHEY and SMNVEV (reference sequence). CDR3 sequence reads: CASSLSVGGSYNEQFF. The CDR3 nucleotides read TGTGCCAGCAGTTTATCGGTTGGCGGCTCCTACAATGAGCAGTTCTTC.

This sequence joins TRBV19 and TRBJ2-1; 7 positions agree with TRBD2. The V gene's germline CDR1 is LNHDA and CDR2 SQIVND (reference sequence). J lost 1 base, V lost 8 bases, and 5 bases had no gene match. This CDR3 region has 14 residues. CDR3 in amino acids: CASRERGSYNEQFF. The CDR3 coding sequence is TGTGCCAGTCGAGAGCGGGGATCCTACAATGAGCAGTTCTTC.

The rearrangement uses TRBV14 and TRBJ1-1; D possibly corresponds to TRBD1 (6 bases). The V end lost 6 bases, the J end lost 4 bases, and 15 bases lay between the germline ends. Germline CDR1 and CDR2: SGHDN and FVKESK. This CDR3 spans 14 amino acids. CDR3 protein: CASSSPGQGTEAFF. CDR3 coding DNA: TGTGCCAGCAGTTCCCCGGGACAAGGCACTGAAGCTTTCTTT.

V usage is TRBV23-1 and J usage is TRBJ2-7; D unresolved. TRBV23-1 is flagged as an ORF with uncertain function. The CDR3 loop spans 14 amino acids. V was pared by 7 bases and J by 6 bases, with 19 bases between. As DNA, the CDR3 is TGCGCCAGCACCTCCAAGGTCATGGTCAGCGAGCAGTACTTC. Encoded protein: CASTSKVMVSEQYF.

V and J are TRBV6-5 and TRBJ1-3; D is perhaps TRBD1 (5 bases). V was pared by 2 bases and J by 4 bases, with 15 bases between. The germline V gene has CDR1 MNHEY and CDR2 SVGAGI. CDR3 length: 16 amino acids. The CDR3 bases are TGTGCCAGCAGTTACGGCAGGACAACGTCGGGAAACACCATATATTTT. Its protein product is CASSYGRTTSGNTIYF.

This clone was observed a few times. The CDR3 DNA reads as TGTGCCAGCAGAGAGGGGACCCGGGAGCTGTTTTTT. It specifies CASREGTRELFF. V gene TRBV28 combines with J gene TRBJ2-2; D might be TRBD1 or TRBD2, each matching 5 bases. CDR1 is MDHEN, CDR2 SYDVKM, per germline. This CDR3 has 12 residues. Deletions cut 6 bases from V and 9 bases from J, with 11 bases between.

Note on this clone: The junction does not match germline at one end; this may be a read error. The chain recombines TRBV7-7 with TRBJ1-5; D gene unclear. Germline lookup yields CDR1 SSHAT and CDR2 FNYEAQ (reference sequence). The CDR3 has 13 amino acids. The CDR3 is CASSQGHNQPQHF. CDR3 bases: TGTGCTAGCAGCCAAGGCCACAATCAGCCCCAGCATTTT.

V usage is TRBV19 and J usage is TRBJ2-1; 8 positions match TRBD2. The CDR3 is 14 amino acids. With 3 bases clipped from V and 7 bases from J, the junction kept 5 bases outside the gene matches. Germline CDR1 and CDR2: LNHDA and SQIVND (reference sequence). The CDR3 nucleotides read TGTGCCAGTAGTATGGCCAGCGGGAGTAATGAGCAGTTCTTC. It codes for CASSMASGSNEQFF. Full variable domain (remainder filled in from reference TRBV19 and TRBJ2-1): DGGITQSPKYLFRKEGQNVTLSCEQNLNHDAMYWYRQDPGQGLRLIYYSQIVNDFQKGDIAEGYSVSREKKESFPLTVTSAQKNPTAFYLCASSMASGSNEQFFGPGTRLTVL.

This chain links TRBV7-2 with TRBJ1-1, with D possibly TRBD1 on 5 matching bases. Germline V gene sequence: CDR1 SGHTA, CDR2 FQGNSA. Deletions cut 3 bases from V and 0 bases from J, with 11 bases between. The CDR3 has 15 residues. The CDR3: CASSFGGGLNTEAFF. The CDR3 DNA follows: TGTGCCAGCAGCTTCGGGGGGGGATTGAACACTGAAGCTTTCTTT.

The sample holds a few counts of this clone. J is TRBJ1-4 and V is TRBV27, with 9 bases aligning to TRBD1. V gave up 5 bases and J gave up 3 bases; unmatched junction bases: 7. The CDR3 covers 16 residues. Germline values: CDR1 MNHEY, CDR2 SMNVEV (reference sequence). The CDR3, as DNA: TGTGCCAGCAGTCACCTCCGGGACAGGGCTAATGAAAAACTGTTTTTT. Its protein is CASSHLRDRANEKLFF.

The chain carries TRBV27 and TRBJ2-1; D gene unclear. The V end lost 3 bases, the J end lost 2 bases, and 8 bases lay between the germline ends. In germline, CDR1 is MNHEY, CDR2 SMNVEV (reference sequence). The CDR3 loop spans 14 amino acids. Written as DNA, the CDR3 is TGTGCCAGCAGTTTTGTCAGTACCTACAATGAGCAGTTCTTC. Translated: CASSFVSTYNEQFF.

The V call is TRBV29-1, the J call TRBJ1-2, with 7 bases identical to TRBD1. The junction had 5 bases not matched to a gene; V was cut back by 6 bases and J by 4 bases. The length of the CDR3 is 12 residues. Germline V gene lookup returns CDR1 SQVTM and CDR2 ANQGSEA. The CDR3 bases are TGCAGCGTCGAGGGGGCCGGCTATGGCTACACCTTC. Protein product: CSVEGAGYGYTF. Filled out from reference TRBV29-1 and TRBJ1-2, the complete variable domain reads SAVISQKPSRDICQRGTSLTIQCQVDSQVTMMFWYRQQPGQSLTLIATANQGSEATYESGFVIDKFPISRPNLTFSTLTVSNMSPEDSSIYLCSVEGAGYGYTFGSGTRLTVV.

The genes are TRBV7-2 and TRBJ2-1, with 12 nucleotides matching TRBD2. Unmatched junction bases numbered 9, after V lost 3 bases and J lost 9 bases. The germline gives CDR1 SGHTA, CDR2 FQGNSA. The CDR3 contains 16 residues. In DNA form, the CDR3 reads TGTGCCAGCAGCTTTGGACTAGCGGGAAAGAGGAGTGAGCAGTTCTTC. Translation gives CASSFGLAGKRSEQFF.

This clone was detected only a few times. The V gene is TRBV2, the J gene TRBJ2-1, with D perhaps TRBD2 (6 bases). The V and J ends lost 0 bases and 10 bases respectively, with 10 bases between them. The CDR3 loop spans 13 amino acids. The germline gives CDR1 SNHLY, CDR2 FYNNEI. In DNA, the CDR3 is TGTGCCAGCAGTGAAGCCCCGGCGGGGGAGCAGTTCTTC. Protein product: CASSEAPAGEQFF.

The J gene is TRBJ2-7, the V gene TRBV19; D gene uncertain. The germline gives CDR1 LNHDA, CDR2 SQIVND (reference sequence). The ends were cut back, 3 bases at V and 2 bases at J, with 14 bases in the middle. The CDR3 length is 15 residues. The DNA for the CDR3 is TGTGCCAGTAGTATCTCCCACAGTGGCGCCTACGAGCAGTACTTC. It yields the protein CASSISHSGAYEQYF.